This record looks at one T cell receptor beta chain sequence and its context. Its specificity is not known. Researchers ran the PCR with 60 Vbeta and 13 Jbeta primers. This table comes from immunoSEQ multiplex PCR, and its TCRdb copy is limited to in-frame clones, with some not included. The data show about 130,000 clones, roughly 82% seen once. Healthy donors of bone marrow made up the group. The data belong to a study of cytomegalovirus exposure and HLA in healthy donors. Across the study: Across some 400 genotyped donors, over 70% landed in the Caucasian-associated ancestry cluster.

Points from the study as a whole: Usually a TCR sequence was rare, but some public TCRs were found in many donors. Analysis was carried out at a later point, and it linked a missense DCLRE1C variant to TCR beta V- and J-gene trimming.

The sequence was collected from a man in his fifties or sixties in good health and CMV-seronegative. The sequenced sample was PBMCs.

CDR3: CASSWTSSYEQYF. CDR3 DNA: TGTGCCAGCAGCTGGACAAGTTCCTACGAGCAGTACTTC. V gene TRBV5-5 combines with J gene TRBJ2-7; a weak D match, TRBD1 (5 bases). Trimming took off 3 bases at V and 1 base at J, with 8 bases between the two ends. There are 13 residues in the CDR3. In germline, CDR1 is SGHKS, CDR2 YYEKEE (reference sequence).